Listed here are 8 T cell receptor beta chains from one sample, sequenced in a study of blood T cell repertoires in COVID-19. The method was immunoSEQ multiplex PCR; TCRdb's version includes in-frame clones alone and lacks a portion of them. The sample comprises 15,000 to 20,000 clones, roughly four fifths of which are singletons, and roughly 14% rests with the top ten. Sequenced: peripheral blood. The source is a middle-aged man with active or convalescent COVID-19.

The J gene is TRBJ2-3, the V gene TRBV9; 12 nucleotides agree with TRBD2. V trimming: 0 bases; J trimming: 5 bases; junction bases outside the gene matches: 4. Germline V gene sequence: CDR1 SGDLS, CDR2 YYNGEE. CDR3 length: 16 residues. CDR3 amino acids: CASSVASGGVVDTQYF. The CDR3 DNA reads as TGTGCCAGCAGCGTAGCTAGCGGGGGGGTGGTAGATACGCAGTATTTT.

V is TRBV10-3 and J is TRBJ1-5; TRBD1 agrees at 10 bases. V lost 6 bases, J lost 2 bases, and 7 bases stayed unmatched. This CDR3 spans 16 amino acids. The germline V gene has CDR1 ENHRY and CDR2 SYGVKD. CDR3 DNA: TGTGCCATCAGGGGCGGGACAGGGGAGGGCAATCAGCCCCAGCATTTT. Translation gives CAIRGGTGEGNQPQHF.

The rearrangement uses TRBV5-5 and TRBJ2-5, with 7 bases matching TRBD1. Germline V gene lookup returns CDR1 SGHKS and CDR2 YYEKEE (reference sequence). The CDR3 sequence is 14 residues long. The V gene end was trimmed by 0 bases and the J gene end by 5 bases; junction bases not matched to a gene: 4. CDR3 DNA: TGTGCCAGCAGCTTGGACAGGGGATGGGAGACCCAGTACTTC. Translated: CASSLDRGWETQYF.

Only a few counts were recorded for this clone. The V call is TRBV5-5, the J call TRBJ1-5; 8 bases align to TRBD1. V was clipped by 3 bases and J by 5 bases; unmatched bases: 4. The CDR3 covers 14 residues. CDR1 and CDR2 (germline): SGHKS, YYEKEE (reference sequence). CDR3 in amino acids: CASSYGQGDQPQHF. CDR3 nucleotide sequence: TGTGCCAGCAGCTACGGACAGGGAGATCAGCCCCAGCATTTT. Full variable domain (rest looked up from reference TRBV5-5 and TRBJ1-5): DAGVTQSPTHLIKTRGQQVTLRCSPISGHKSVSWYQQVLGQGPQFIFQYYEKEERGRGNFPDRFSARQFPNYSSELNVNALLLGDSALYLCASSYGQGDQPQHFGDGTRLSIL.

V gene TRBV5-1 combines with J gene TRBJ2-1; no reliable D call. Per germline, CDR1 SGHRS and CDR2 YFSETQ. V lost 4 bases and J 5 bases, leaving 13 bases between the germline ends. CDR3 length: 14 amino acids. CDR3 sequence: CASSPSGVDNEQFF. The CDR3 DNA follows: TGCGCCAGCAGCCCCTCCGGTGTCGACAATGAGCAGTTCTTC.

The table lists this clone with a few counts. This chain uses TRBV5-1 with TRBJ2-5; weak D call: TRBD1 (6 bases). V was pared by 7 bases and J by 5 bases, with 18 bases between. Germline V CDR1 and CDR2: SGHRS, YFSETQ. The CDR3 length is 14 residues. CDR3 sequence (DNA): TGCGCCAGCCGCTCCACAGGGTTTTATGAGACCCAGTACTTC. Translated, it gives CASRSTGFYETQYF.

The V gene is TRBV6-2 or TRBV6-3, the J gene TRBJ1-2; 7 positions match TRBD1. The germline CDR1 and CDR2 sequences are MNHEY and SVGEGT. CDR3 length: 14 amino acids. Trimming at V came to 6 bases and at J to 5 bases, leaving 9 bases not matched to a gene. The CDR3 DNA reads TGTGCCAGCAGCCCCAGGGGGGCGCTTTATGGCTACACCTTC. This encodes CASSPRGALYGYTF.

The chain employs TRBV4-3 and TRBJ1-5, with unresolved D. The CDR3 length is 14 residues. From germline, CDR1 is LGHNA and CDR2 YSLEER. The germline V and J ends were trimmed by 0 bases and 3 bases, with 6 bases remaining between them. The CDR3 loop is CASSQDRYNQPQHF. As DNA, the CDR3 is TGCGCCAGCAGCCAAGATAGATACAATCAGCCCCAGCATTTT.